The TCR beta chain described here comes from a study of cytomegalovirus exposure and HLA in healthy donors. Study-wide results and limits: Across donors, most TCRs were seen rarely, yet some public ones were widespread. According to the study, roughly 160 TCR beta chains were cytomegalovirus-associated.

With respect to this clone: Its antigen is as yet unknown.

Donors came from a validation cohort of over a hundred subjects, distinct from the first 666-subject cohort. Here immunoSEQ multiplex PCR was the method, and the copy in TCRdb shows in-frame clones only, minus some. Of about 170,000 clones listed, 80% to 90% are singletons. Sample: PBMCs. This clonotype was sampled from a woman in her 30s in good health and CMV-seronegative.

CDR3 region: CASSLSQGYNEQFF. DNA for the CDR3: TGTGCCAGCAGTTTAAGCCAGGGATACAATGAGCAGTTCTTC. This chain uses TRBV27 with TRBJ2-1, with D possibly being TRBD1 (5 bases). The germline V gene has CDR1 MNHEY and CDR2 SMNVEV (reference sequence). This CDR3 region has 14 residues. Trimming shortened V by 2 bases and J by 4 bases, and 9 bases separated the two germline ends.